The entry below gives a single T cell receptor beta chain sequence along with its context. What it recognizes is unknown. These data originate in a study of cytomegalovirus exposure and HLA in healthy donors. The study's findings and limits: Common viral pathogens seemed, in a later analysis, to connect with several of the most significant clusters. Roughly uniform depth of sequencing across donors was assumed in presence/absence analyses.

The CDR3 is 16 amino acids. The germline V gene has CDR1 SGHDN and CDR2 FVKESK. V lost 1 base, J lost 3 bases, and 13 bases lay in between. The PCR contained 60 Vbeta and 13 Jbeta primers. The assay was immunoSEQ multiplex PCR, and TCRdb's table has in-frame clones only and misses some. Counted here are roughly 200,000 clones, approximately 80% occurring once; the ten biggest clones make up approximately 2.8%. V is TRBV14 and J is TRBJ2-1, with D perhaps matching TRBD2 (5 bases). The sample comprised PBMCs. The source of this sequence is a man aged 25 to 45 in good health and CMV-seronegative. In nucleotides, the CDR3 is TGTGCCAGCAGCCAAGTCGGACTGGAAAGCTACAATGAGCAGTTCTTC. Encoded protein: CASSQVGLESYNEQFF.